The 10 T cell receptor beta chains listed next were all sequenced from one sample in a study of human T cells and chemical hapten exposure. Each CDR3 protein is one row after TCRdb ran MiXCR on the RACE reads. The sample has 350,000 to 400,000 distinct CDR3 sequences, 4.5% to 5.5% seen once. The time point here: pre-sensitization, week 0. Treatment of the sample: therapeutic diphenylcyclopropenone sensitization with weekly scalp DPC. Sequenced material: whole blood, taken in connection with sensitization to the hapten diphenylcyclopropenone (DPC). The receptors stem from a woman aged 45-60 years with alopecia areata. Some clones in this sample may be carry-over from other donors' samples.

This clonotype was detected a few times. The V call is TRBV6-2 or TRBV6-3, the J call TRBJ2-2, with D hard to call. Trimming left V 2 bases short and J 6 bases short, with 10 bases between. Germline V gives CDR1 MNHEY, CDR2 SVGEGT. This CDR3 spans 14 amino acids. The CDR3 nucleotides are TGTGCCAGCAGTTACGGGATCGAGGCCGGGGAGCTGTTTTTT. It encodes CASSYGIEAGELFF.

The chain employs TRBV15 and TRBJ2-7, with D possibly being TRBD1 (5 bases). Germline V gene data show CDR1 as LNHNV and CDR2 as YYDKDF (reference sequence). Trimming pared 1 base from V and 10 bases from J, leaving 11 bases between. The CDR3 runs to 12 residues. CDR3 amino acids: CATSRVGQGQYF. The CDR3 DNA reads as TGTGCCACCAGCAGAGTTGGTCAGGGCCAGTACTTC.

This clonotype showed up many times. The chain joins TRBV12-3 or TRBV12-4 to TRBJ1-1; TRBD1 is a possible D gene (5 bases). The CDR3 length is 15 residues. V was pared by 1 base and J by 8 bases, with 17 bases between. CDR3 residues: CASSLGGVRGMEAFF. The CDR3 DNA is TGTGCCAGCAGTTTAGGGGGGGTACGGGGAATGGAAGCTTTCTTT.

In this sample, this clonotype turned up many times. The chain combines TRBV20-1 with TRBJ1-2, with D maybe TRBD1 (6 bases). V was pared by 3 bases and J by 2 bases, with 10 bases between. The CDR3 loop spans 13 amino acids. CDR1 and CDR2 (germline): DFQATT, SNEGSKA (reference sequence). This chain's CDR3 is CSARGQGNYGYTF. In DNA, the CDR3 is TGCAGTGCTAGGGGGCAGGGGAACTATGGCTACACCTTC.

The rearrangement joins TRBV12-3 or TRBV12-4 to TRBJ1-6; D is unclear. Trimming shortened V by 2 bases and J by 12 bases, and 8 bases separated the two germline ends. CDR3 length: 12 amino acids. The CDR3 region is CASSLPGLPLHF. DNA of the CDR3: TGTGCCAGCAGTTTACCCGGGCTACCCCTCCACTTT.

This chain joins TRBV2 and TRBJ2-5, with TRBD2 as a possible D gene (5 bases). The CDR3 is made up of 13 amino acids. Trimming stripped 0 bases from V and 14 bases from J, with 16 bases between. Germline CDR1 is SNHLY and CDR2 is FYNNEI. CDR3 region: CASSEARTPTGYF. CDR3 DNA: TGTGCCAGCAGTGAAGCCCGGACTCCCACCGGTTACTTC.

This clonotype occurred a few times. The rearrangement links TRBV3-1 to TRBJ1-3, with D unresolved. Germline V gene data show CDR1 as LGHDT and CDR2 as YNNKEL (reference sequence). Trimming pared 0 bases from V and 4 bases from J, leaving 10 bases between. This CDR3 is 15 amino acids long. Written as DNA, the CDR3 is TGTGCCAGCAGCCAAGATTTACGGGGAGGAAACACCATATATTTT. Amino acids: CASSQDLRGGNTIYF.

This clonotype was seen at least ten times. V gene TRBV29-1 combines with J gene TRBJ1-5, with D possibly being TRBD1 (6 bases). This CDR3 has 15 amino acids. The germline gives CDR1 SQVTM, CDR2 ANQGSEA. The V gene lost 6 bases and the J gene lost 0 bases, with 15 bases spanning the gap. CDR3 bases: TGCAGCGTGACTGAGGGAGGGGGTAGCAATCAGCCCCAGCATTTT. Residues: CSVTEGGGSNQPQHF.

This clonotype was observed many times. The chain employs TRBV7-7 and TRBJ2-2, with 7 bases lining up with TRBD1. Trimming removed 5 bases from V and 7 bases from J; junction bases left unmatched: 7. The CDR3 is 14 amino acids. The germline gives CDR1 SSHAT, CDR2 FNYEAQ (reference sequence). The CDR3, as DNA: TGTGCCAGCAGCCCTGACAGGGACAGCGGGGAGCTGTTTTTT. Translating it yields CASSPDRDSGELFF.

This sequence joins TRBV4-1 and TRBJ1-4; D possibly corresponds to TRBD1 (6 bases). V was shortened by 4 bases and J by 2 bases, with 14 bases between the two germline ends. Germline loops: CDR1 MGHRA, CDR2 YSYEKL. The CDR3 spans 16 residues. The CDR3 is CASSPIQGSTNEKLFF. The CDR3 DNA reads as TGCGCCAGCAGCCCCATTCAGGGGAGCACTAATGAAAAACTGTTTTTT.